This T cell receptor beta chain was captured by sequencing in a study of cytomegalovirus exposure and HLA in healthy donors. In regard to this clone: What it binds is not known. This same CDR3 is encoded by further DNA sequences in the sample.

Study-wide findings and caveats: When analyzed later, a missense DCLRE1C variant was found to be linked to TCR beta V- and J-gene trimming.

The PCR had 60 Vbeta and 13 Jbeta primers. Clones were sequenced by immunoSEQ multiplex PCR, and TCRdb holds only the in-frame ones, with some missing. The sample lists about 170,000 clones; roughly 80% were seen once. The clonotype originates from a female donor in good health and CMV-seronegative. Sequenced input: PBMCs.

This chain's CDR3 is CSVEKGAGNTIYF. In DNA form, the CDR3 reads TGCAGCGTTGAAAAGGGGGCGGGAAACACCATATATTTT. The chain employs TRBV29-1 and TRBJ1-3, with 7 bases identical to TRBD1. CDR3 length: 13 residues. The germline gives CDR1 SQVTM, CDR2 ANQGSEA. V shed 2 bases, J shed 4 bases, and the junction held 2 bases outside the gene matches.